Described below is a single TCR beta chain sequence and its context. Seattle participants joined during active infection and were tracked over time. This entry is derived from a study of blood T cell repertoires in COVID-19. Overall study context: Whether acute or convalescent, the COVID-19 samples came from the United States, Italy and Spain. From T cells, B-cell-depleted T cells, or PBMCs came the material, which was cDNA or gDNA.

Authors' analysis steps: It was from reference gene primer amplification that nucleated cell counts were estimated. Assay used: immunoSEQ multiplex PCR; TCRdb lists only in-frame clones, some missing. The DNA gave D and trimming, while V, J and clone size come from that table. The table includes more than 350,000 clones, about 90% detected once. This clonotype originated in a woman aged 25 to 39 with COVID-19, enrolled during active disease. The sample consisted of peripheral blood.

The CDR3: CASSLGGGRAYEQYV. In DNA form, the CDR3 reads TGTGCCAGCAGCTTAGGTGGCGGGAGGGCCTACGAGCAGTACGTC. The genes are TRBV7-2 and TRBJ2-7; 9 positions match TRBD2. The CDR3 is made up of 15 amino acids. Germline V gives CDR1 SGHTA, CDR2 FQGNSA. After removal of 1 base from V and 2 bases from J, the junction contained 3 bases not matched to a gene.